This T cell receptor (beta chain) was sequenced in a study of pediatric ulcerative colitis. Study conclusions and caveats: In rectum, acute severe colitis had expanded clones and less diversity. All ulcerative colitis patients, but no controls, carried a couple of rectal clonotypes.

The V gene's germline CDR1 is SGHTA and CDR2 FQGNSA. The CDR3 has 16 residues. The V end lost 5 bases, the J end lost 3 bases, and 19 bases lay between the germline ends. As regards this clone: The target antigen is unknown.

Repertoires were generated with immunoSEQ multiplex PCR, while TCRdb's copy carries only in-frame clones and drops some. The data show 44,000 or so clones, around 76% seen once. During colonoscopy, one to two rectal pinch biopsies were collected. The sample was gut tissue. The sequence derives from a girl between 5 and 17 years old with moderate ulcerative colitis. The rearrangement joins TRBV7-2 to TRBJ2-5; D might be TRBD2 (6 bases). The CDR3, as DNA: TGTGCCAGCAGCCCTTTGGGGGGACTTGGGAAAGAGACCCAGTACTTC. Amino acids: CASSPLGGLGKETQYF.